This T cell receptor beta chain derives from a study of shared clonotypes between healthy human individuals. Clones were read by immunoSEQ multiplex PCR, and TCRdb kept only the in-frame ones, dropping some. The sample consists of about 480,000 clones, about 80% of them appearing once. Germline loops: CDR1 LNHDA, CDR2 SQIVND (reference sequence). This CDR3 region has 17 residues. The trim removed 3 bases at V and 1 base at J, leaving 8 bases unmatched. Within Nashville, Tennessee resided all donors, each a Caucasian adult. Source material: PBMCs. The source is a middle-aged woman in good health. Some clones in this sample may be carry-over from other donors' samples. This chain uses TRBV19 with TRBJ1-5; 8 bases line up with TRBD1. This CDR3 is CASSMPRDRWSNQPQHF. DNA for the CDR3: TGTGCCAGTAGTATGCCCCGGGACAGGTGGAGCAATCAGCCCCAGCATTTT.